A single sample is the source of the 30 T cell receptor beta chains below, sequenced in a study of response to subunit inactivated influenza vaccine. One entry per CDR3 protein results from TCRdb running MiXCR on the RT-PCR reads. Of around 520,000 distinct CDR3 sequences in the sample, approximately 24% were seen once. Sequencing was performed on CD4+ T cells sorted from PBMCs, taken around 5 days after vaccination. The receptors derive from a man aged 45-60 years who received an inactivated influenza vaccine.

In this sample, this clonotype turned up a few times. The chain has TRBV11-1 and TRBJ2-1, with D unclear. V lost 2 bases and J lost 0, with 14 bases in between. The CDR3 runs to 17 residues. The germline gives CDR1 SGHAT, CDR2 FQDESV (reference sequence). Written as DNA, the CDR3 is TGTGCCAGCAGCTTAAATAGAGGTGGAGTCTCCTACAATGAGCAGTTCTTC. This sequence encodes CASSLNRGGVSYNEQFF.

V and J are TRBV20-1 and TRBJ2-5; 7 bases line up with TRBD1. The CDR3 loop spans 13 amino acids. The trim removed 4 bases at V and 1 base at J, leaving 3 bases unmatched. The germline V gene has CDR1 DFQATT and CDR2 SNEGSKA (reference sequence). CDR3 in amino acids: CSAKQGFQETQYF. For the CDR3, the DNA is TGCAGTGCTAAACAGGGGTTCCAAGAGACCCAGTACTTC.

This clonotype was picked up a small number of times. The V gene is TRBV4-3, the J gene TRBJ2-2; TRBD2 aligns across 7 bases. J gave up 6 bases and V 1 base, and 11 bases lay outside the gene matches. The germline V gene encodes CDR1 LGHNA and CDR2 YSLEER. The CDR3 totals 17 residues. The CDR3 sequence is CASSQVYGGGKAGELFF. The CDR3 nucleotides are TGCGCCAGCAGCCAAGTATACGGCGGGGGAAAGGCCGGGGAGCTGTTTTTT.

This clonotype has a handful of counts. The rearrangement uses TRBV12-3 or TRBV12-4 and TRBJ2-2; D is ambiguous. The CDR3 has 12 residues. V was cut by 1 base and J by 11 bases, with 8 bases left in between. In nucleotides, the CDR3 is TGTGCCAGCAGTTTAGTTTTCGGCGAGCTGTTTTTT. Translated, it gives CASSLVFGELFF.

The CDR3 DNA follows: TGCGCCAGCAGTGGTAGGGGCCACGAGACCCAGTACTTC. As protein: CASSGRGHETQYF. This chain connects TRBV10-1 to TRBJ2-5; D is perhaps TRBD1 (5 bases). V shed 4 bases and J shed 5 bases, with 11 bases lying between them. The CDR3 has 13 amino acids. The germline gives CDR1 WNHNN, CDR2 SYGVQD (reference sequence).

This clonotype showed up just a few times. V usage is TRBV12-3 or TRBV12-4 and J usage is TRBJ2-7, with TRBD2 identical over 11 bases. V dropped 7 bases and J dropped 6; count of bases not matched to a gene: 8. The CDR3 has 14 amino acids. The CDR3 nucleotides are TGTGCCAGCACCTTGACTAGCGGGAAGGGCGAGCAGTACTTC. It specifies CASTLTSGKGEQYF.

This clonotype was observed a handful of times. The chain combines TRBV12-3 or TRBV12-4 with TRBJ2-2; D gene uncertain. CDR3 size: 13 residues. V was clipped by 3 bases and J by 3 bases, with 5 bases between them. CDR3 residues: CASSFRYTGELFF. CDR3 bases: TGTGCCAGCAGTTTCAGATACACCGGGGAGCTGTTTTTT.

The rearrangement links TRBV29-1 to TRBJ2-1, with D uncertain. The CDR3 spans 11 residues. Trimming removed 4 bases at V and 4 bases at J, with 5 bases between. The germline V gene encodes CDR1 SQVTM and CDR2 ANQGSEA. The CDR3: CSVASYNEQFF. The CDR3 DNA follows: TGCAGCGTTGCCAGTTACAATGAGCAGTTCTTC.

This clonotype was detected a few times. This chain uses TRBV29-1 with TRBJ1-2; D gene ambiguous. The CDR3 is 11 residues long. The V gene lost 7 bases and the J gene lost 8 bases, with 14 bases spanning the gap. The germline V gene encodes CDR1 SQVTM and CDR2 ANQGSEA. This chain's CDR3 is CSALDGEGYTF. The CDR3 nucleotides are TGCAGCGCCCTGGATGGGGAAGGCTACACCTTC.

This rearrangement joins TRBV27 to TRBJ2-2, with TRBD2 matching over 11 bases. The CDR3 is 18 residues long. V lost 3 bases and J lost 4; bases outside the gene matches: 10. CDR1 MNHEY and CDR2 SMNVEV come from the germline V gene (reference sequence). CDR3 nucleotide sequence: TGTGCCAGCAGTTTGATCCGCGGTAGCGGGAGGGCCACCGGGGAGCTGTTTTTT. It is translated as CASSLIRGSGRATGELFF.

J is TRBJ2-7 and V is TRBV28, with 11 bases aligning to TRBD1. CDR3 length: 15 amino acids. In germline, CDR1 is MDHEN, CDR2 SYDVKM. Trimming removed 7 bases from V and 11 bases from J; junction bases left unmatched: 16. The CDR3 loop is CASTRTGQGAGEKYF. The CDR3 DNA reads TGTGCCAGCACCAGGACCGGACAGGGGGCGGGTGAGAAGTACTTC. Together with reference TRBV28 and TRBJ2-7, the CDR3 gives the full variable domain: DVKVTQSSRYLVKRTGEKVFLECVQDMDHENMFWYRQDPGLGLRLIYFSYDVKMKEKGDIPEGYSVSREKKERFSLILESASTNQTSMYLCASTRTGQGAGEKYFGPGTRLTVT.

This clonotype appeared a few times. Here the CDR3 reads CASSFPGGETQYF. The CDR3 coding sequence is TGTGCCAGCAGTTTCCCGGGGGGGGAGACCCAGTACTTC. The rearrangement links TRBV12-3 or TRBV12-4 to TRBJ2-5, with 8 bases matching TRBD2. Losses at the gene ends were 3 bases for V and 5 bases for J; bases not matched to a gene: 2. The length of the CDR3 is 13 residues.

This clonotype has more than one count but fewer than ten. The rearrangement links TRBV11-1 to TRBJ2-2; 8 bases map to TRBD1. V was clipped by 5 bases and J by 1 base; unmatched bases: 3. CDR1 is SGHAT and CDR2 is FQDESV in the germline V gene (reference sequence). This CDR3 is built from 15 residues. The CDR3 loop is CASSRRGRNTGELFF. CDR3 in DNA: TGTGCCAGCAGCCGCAGGGGGCGGAACACCGGGGAGCTGTTTTTT.

This rearrangement joins TRBV10-1 to TRBJ2-1; 7 positions match TRBD1. Trimming cost V 9 bases and J 0 bases; bases outside gene matches: 11. Germline V gene data show CDR1 as WNHNN and CDR2 as SYGVQD (reference sequence). The CDR3 extends over 16 amino acids. The chain's CDR3 is CARVQGLLHSYNEQFF. The CDR3 region has the DNA TGCGCCAGGGTACAGGGGTTACTGCACTCCTACAATGAGCAGTTCTTC.

The chain recombines TRBV7-8 with TRBJ2-4; D is unresolved. This CDR3 region has 14 residues. The germline V and J ends were trimmed by 4 bases and 9 bases, with 16 bases remaining between them. Looked up from germline, CDR1 is SGHVS and CDR2 is FQNEAQ. The CDR3: CASSSTGPVGIQYF. The DNA for the CDR3 is TGTGCCAGCAGCTCCACCGGGCCAGTTGGCATTCAGTACTTC.

This clonotype was observed a handful of times. One junction end does not reproduce the germline sequence, and a read error may be involved. The chain joins TRBV7-7 to TRBJ2-1, with TRBD2 as a possible D gene (6 bases). The CDR3 has 15 residues. Germline V gives CDR1 SSHAT, CDR2 FNYEAQ (reference sequence). CDR3 region: CASSLGTPDYNEQFF. Written as DNA, the CDR3 is TGTGCTAGCAGCTTGGGGACTCCCGACTACAATGAGCAGTTCTTC.

This clonotype was seen many times. The chain uses TRBV6-1 and TRBJ2-3; the D call may be TRBD1 or TRBD2 (5 bases each). There are 14 residues in the CDR3. The germline V and J ends were trimmed by 1 base and 6 bases, with 11 bases remaining between them. From germline, CDR1 is MNHNS and CDR2 SASEGT. CDR3 nucleotide sequence: TGTGCCAGCAGTGAAGGACTATGGGGCGATACGCAGTATTTT. Protein product: CASSEGLWGDTQYF.

As regards this clonotype: A read error may produce the germline difference seen at one junction end. The chain uses TRBV6-1 and TRBJ2-5; no clear D. Germline loops: CDR1 MNHNS, CDR2 SASEGT. This CDR3 comprises 14 residues. CDR3 nucleotide sequence: TGTGACAGCACAAACTCCTGGTCCCAAGAGACCCAGTACTTC. Protein: CDSTNSWSQETQYF.

CDR3 nucleotide sequence: TGTGCCAGCAGTTTTTTACAGAACACCGGGGAGCTGTTTTTT. Protein: CASSFLQNTGELFF. The rearrangement links TRBV12-3 or TRBV12-4 to TRBJ2-2, with no clear D. CDR3 length: 14 amino acids. The V end lost 3 bases, the J end lost 1 base, and 6 bases lay between the germline ends.

Only a few counts were recorded for this clonotype. J is TRBJ1-4 and V is TRBV6-5, with TRBD1 matching 10 bases. CDR3 length equals 16 residues. The J segment lost 7 bases and the V segment lost 0 bases, leaving 5 bases of the junction unmatched. CDR1 and CDR2 from the germline V gene are MNHEY and SVGAGI. The CDR3 region is CASSYSLRTGGEKLFF. In nucleotides, the CDR3 is TGTGCCAGCAGTTACTCGTTGCGGACAGGGGGTGAAAAACTGTTTTTT.

This clonotype was seen a single time. V and J are TRBV10-2 and TRBJ1-4, with 7 bases aligning to TRBD1. From germline, CDR1 is WSHSY and CDR2 SAAADI. J gave up 7 bases and V 6 bases, and 5 bases lay outside the gene matches. The CDR3 has 13 amino acids. The CDR3 DNA sequence: TGCGCCAGCAGAATGACAGGGTTTGAAAAACTGTTTTTT. Translating it yields CASRMTGFEKLFF.

V and J are TRBV5-6 and TRBJ1-4; a possible D gene is TRBD1 (6 bases). The germline gives CDR1 SGHDT, CDR2 YYEEEE. V lost 0 bases and J lost 3, with 12 bases in between. The CDR3 is 16 residues long. The CDR3 is CASSLAQGSANEKLFF. The CDR3 DNA reads TGTGCCAGCAGCTTGGCTCAGGGGTCGGCTAATGAAAAACTGTTTTTT.

This clonotype was recorded many times. V and J are TRBV20-1 and TRBJ2-5, with D tentatively TRBD2 (6 bases). Trimming shortened V by 2 bases and J by 3 bases, and 7 bases separated the two germline ends. Germline V gives CDR1 DFQATT, CDR2 SNEGSKA (reference sequence). CDR3 length: 12 residues. In nucleotides, the CDR3 is TGCAGTGCTAGACCGGGGGAAGAGACCCAGTACTTC. Translated: CSARPGEETQYF.

The V call is TRBV7-8, the J call TRBJ2-3; possible D gene TRBD2, 5 bases. V lost 7 bases, J lost 0 bases, and 14 bases lay in between. Germline CDR1 reads SGHVS; CDR2 reads FQNEAQ. The CDR3 totals 15 residues. The CDR3 is CASTFGKGSTDTQYF. The CDR3 DNA is TGTGCCAGCACCTTCGGGAAAGGTAGCACAGATACGCAGTATTTT.

As DNA, the CDR3 is TGTGCCATCAGTGACCTAGCGGGAGGCATCATCACAGATACGCAGTATTTT. It codes for CAISDLAGGIITDTQYF. This chain connects TRBV10-3 to TRBJ2-3; 11 nucleotides align to TRBD2. Per the germline V gene, CDR1 is ENHRY and CDR2 is SYGVKD. Germline trimming cut 3 bases from V and 2 bases from J; bases unmatched to any gene: 7. This CDR3 has 17 amino acids.

This clonotype was seen a few times. V is TRBV29-1 and J is TRBJ2-1; no clear D. V was clipped by 4 bases and J by 10 bases, with 14 bases between them. This CDR3 contains 12 residues. Looked up from germline, CDR1 is SQVTM and CDR2 is ANQGSEA. In DNA form, the CDR3 reads TGCAGCGTTGTACGAAATGGGCTGGAGCAGTTCTTC. It codes for CSVVRNGLEQFF.

This clonotype was seen more than once but under ten times. V usage is TRBV29-1 and J usage is TRBJ1-3; a possible D gene is TRBD1 (5 bases). The CDR3 runs to 14 residues. Trimming pared 7 bases from V and 6 bases from J, leaving 19 bases between. Per germline, CDR1 SQVTM and CDR2 ANQGSEA. The CDR3, as DNA: TGCAGCGCCCGCTTGGCAGGGAACGAAAACACCATATATTTT. Amino acid sequence: CSARLAGNENTIYF.

The rearrangement links TRBV20-1 to TRBJ2-2; D perhaps matches TRBD2 (7 bases). The CDR3 sequence is 15 residues long. Germline CDR1 DFQATT, CDR2 SNEGSKA (reference sequence). The V end was cut by 6 bases, the J end by 0 bases, with 14 bases between. The CDR3 DNA reads TGCAGTGCGTCCCTCGGGGGGCCGAACACCGGGGAGCTGTTTTTT. As protein: CSASLGGPNTGELFF.

The V gene is TRBV3-1, the J gene TRBJ2-5; D is perhaps TRBD1 or TRBD2 (5 bases each). Trimming stripped 4 bases from V and 3 bases from J, with 12 bases between. CDR1 LGHDT and CDR2 YNNKEL come from the germline V gene (reference sequence). This CDR3 region has 14 residues. CDR3 loop: CASSPRGFKETQYF. CDR3 in DNA: TGTGCCAGCAGCCCACGGGGCTTTAAAGAGACCCAGTACTTC.

The table lists this clonotype with a few counts. V usage is TRBV10-3 and J usage is TRBJ2-3, with TRBD1 matching 7 bases. With V trimmed by 6 bases and J by 3 bases, 0 bases remained unmatched. The CDR3 consists of 12 residues. Germline V gene sequence: CDR1 ENHRY, CDR2 SYGVKD. The CDR3 DNA reads TGTGCCATCAGGGGACAGACAGATACGCAGTATTTT. It is translated as CAIRGQTDTQYF.